This T cell receptor (beta chain) comes out of a study of blood T cell repertoires in COVID-19. Study details: Among Cohort 3 donors, those recovered had two negative PCRs, clearance, or symptom resolution.

This CDR3 is built from 14 residues. Germline loops: CDR1 SGHRS, CDR2 YFSETQ. The germline V and J ends were trimmed by 4 bases and 3 bases, with 12 bases remaining between them. Per the study methods: Nucleated cell number was recorded as an estimate derived from reference gene primer amplification. Only in-frame clones appear in the TCRdb table, and some are missing; sequencing was by immunoSEQ multiplex PCR. V and J calls and clone size are given by that table; D and trimming were obtained from the DNA. The table records a few hundred thousand clones, about 87% of them present only once. The chain has TRBV5-1 and TRBJ2-3; tentatively, D is TRBD1 (5 bases). This receptor was taken from a man between 35 and 55 years old in a cohort exposed to, infected with or recovered from COVID-19 (not recorded which). Sequenced: PBMCs or T cells enriched from blood (not recorded which). The CDR3 spells CASSPTALTDTQYF. CDR3 DNA: TGCGCCAGCAGCCCGACAGCACTGACAGATACGCAGTATTTT.